This TCR beta chain was documented in a study of blood T cell repertoires in COVID-19. Study overall: Acute-phase and convalescent COVID-19 samples originated in the United States, Italy and Spain. T cells, B-cell-depleted T cells, or PBMCs supplied cDNA or gDNA.

Germline V gene lookup returns CDR1 SGHAT and CDR2 FQNNGV. V lost 0 bases and J lost 3, with 18 bases in between. The CDR3 covers 17 residues. Per the original data handling: It was from reference gene primer amplification that nucleated cell counts were estimated. This table comes from immunoSEQ multiplex PCR, and its TCRdb copy is limited to in-frame clones, with some not included. D and trimming come from the DNA, and the V and J calls and clone size come from that table. The sample contains 200,000 to 250,000 clones, roughly nine tenths of which appear only once. The V gene is TRBV11-2, the J gene TRBJ2-7; a possible D gene is TRBD2 (7 bases). The clonotype was recovered from a woman under 30 who had recovered from COVID-19. Sample: peripheral blood. This CDR3 is CASSLDLLSGGDYEQYF. In DNA, the CDR3 is TGTGCCAGCAGCTTAGATCTTCTGTCGGGGGGCGACTACGAGCAGTACTTC.